This T cell receptor beta chain was recovered during a study of vaccination and CD4 T cells after COVID-19. Looking at the study overall: Post-COVID draws followed diagnosis by a median around 100 days (range 35 to 161).

General study findings and limits: Analysis covered relatively few convalescent patients and lacked any early post-infection timepoints.

An Oncomine TCR Beta short-read assay was used to sequence the DNA from cultured CD4+ T cells. TCRdb re-derived calls from the PCR reads in MiXCR, one entry per CDR3 protein. The data show 10,000 or so distinct CDR3 sequences, approximately 60% seen once. This clonotype occurred once. Its antigen is unknown. The CDR3 has 15 residues. Germline V gene data show CDR1 as MGHDK and CDR2 as SYGVNS. The V segment lost 4 bases and the J segment 6 bases; nucleotides outside the gene matches: 6. Treatment described: 10-day PBMC culture with coronavirus spike peptide pools or control peptides (ViraFEST assay). Patients returned positive PCR results between March and December 2020, earlier than US Alpha, Beta and Delta variants.

What was sequenced was CD4+ T cells from blood, cultured in vitro. This receptor was identified in a human donor who had recovered from COVID-19. V gene TRBV25-1 combines with J gene TRBJ1-6; 7 bases are a match to TRBD1. The CDR3 DNA reads as TGTGCCAGCAGTGTGACAGGGCTGGGTAATTCACCCCTCCACTTT. It encodes CASSVTGLGNSPLHF.